This entry lists 14 T cell receptor beta chains sequenced from one sample in a study of T cells in Graves' hyperthyroidism and ophthalmopathy. RNA transcripts yielded amplified TCR beta CDR3 regions. Carried out on the TCR CDR3, a first-round RT-PCR used the HTBI primer set. TCRdb reanalysed the multiplex PCR reads using MiXCR and keeps one entry per CDR3 protein. Among over 300,000 distinct CDR3 sequences listed, around 13% were seen once. The sequenced sample consisted of blood. All receptors come from a woman aged 60 to 75 with Graves' hyperthyroidism.

Many counts were recorded for this clonotype. The chain joins TRBV10-2 to TRBJ1-1, with unresolved D. Germline-derived CDR1 and CDR2 are WSHSY and SAAADI. Trimming took off 1 base at V and 4 bases at J, with 13 bases between the two ends. This CDR3 spans 15 amino acids. Here the CDR3 DNA reads TGCGCCAGCAGTGAGTACGGGCAGGTGGGCACTGAAGCTTTCTTT. Protein sequence: CASSEYGQVGTEAFF.

This clonotype showed up many times. The chain employs TRBV7-8 and TRBJ2-7; D gene uncertain. The CDR3 is 14 residues long. CDR1 is SGHVS, CDR2 FQNEAQ, per germline. Trimming pared 2 bases from V and 0 bases from J, leaving 8 bases between. CDR3 nucleotide sequence: TGTGCCAGCAGCTTAATAGGCCGCTCCTACGAGCAGTACTTC. As protein: CASSLIGRSYEQYF.

This clonotype showed up many times. V gene TRBV12-3 or TRBV12-4 combines with J gene TRBJ2-7; 7 positions agree with TRBD1. This CDR3 is 14 amino acids long. The trim removed 2 bases at V and 5 bases at J, leaving 6 bases unmatched. The chain's CDR3 is CASSLRTQGDEQYF. The DNA for the CDR3 is TGTGCCAGCAGTTTACGCACTCAGGGGGACGAGCAGTACTTC.

In its sample, this clonotype was seen many times. The J gene is TRBJ2-3, the V gene TRBV18; D may be TRBD2 (5 bases). The germline CDR1 and CDR2 sequences are KGHSH and LQKENI. There are 16 residues in the CDR3. V was trimmed by 4 bases and J by 1 base, leaving 15 bases between them. CDR3 region: CASSLIGSDRTDTQYF. The DNA of the CDR3 is TGTGCCAGCTCACTAATAGGTAGCGACCGCACAGATACGCAGTATTTT.

This clonotype has a count of ten or more. V and J are TRBV6-1 and TRBJ2-5; maybe TRBD1 (5 bases). The V end was cut by 1 base, the J end by 5 bases, with 11 bases between. There are 14 residues in the CDR3. CDR1 MNHNS and CDR2 SASEGT come from the germline V gene. The CDR3 nucleotides are TGTGCCAGCAGTGAAGGGCAGGGTTGGGAGACCCAGTACTTC. It codes for CASSEGQGWETQYF.

This clonotype appeared many times. The chain carries TRBV6-1 and TRBJ2-1, with D hard to call. V shed 3 bases and J shed 4 bases, with 13 bases lying between them. This CDR3 is built from 15 residues. Looked up from germline, CDR1 is MNHNS and CDR2 is SASEGT. This chain's CDR3 is CASSEALGLYNEQFF. Here the CDR3 DNA reads TGTGCCAGCAGTGAGGCCCTTGGTCTTTACAATGAGCAGTTCTTC.

Many counts were recorded for this clonotype. This chain links TRBV7-9 with TRBJ2-3, with unresolved D. V was trimmed by 5 bases and J by 7 bases, leaving 19 bases between them. Looked up from germline, CDR1 is SEHNR and CDR2 is FQNEAQ (reference sequence). This CDR3 comprises 15 residues. CDR3 nucleotide sequence: TGTGCCAGCAGCCCCCCCCTGCTGGTCGCAAATACGCAGTATTTT. It is translated as CASSPPLLVANTQYF. Using reference TRBV7-9 and TRBJ2-3 for the parts outside the CDR3, the full variable domain is DTGVSQNPRHKITKRGQNVTFRCDPISEHNRLYWYRQTLGQGPEFLTYFQNEAQLEKSRLLSDRFSAERPKGSFSTLEIQRTEQGDSAMYLCASSPPLLVANTQYFGPGTRLTVL.

This clonotype was found a few times. The chain uses TRBV7-9 and TRBJ1-1, with no clear D. Trimming shortened V by 1 base and J by 6 bases, and 6 bases separated the two germline ends. The CDR3 loop spans 12 amino acids. CDR1 SEHNR and CDR2 FQNEAQ come from the germline V gene (reference sequence). Here the CDR3 reads CASSLVVAEAFF. CDR3 in DNA: TGTGCCAGCAGCTTAGTCGTCGCTGAAGCTTTCTTT.

This clonotype was seen ten or more times. CDR3 amino acids: CASSLDGRSSYEQYF. In DNA form, the CDR3 reads TGTGCCAGCAGCTTAGATGGACGGAGCTCCTACGAGCAGTACTTC. This sequence joins TRBV11-2 and TRBJ2-7; no firm D call. The CDR3 contains 15 residues. Trimming took 0 bases from V and 0 from J, leaving 9 bases between them. From germline, CDR1 is SGHAT and CDR2 FQNNGV.

This clonotype was seen only a few times. This chain connects TRBV5-1 to TRBJ2-5; D is undetermined. Trimming cost V 4 bases and J 5 bases, with 15 bases left between them. CDR1 SGHRS and CDR2 YFSETQ come from the germline V gene. This CDR3 spans 14 amino acids. CDR3 DNA sequence: TGCGCCAGCAGCCTCTCCCCCCGTCGTGAGACCCAGTACTTC. It encodes CASSLSPRRETQYF. Variable domain in full (rest from reference TRBV5-1 and TRBJ2-5): KAGVTQTPRYLIKTRGQQVTLSCSPISGHRSVSWYQQTPGQGLQFLFEYFSETQRNKGNFPGRFSGRQFSNSRSEMNVSTLELGDSALYLCASSLSPRRETQYFGPGTRLLVL.

This clonotype has a count of ten or more. This chain uses TRBV11-2 with TRBJ2-3, with D possibly matching TRBD2 (7 bases). The CDR3 spans 18 residues. Germline CDR1 reads SGHAT; CDR2 reads FQNNGV. The V gene lost 1 base and the J gene lost 1 base, with 18 bases spanning the gap. CDR3 in amino acids: CASSLAPGAGVRTDTQYF. The CDR3 DNA reads TGTGCCAGCAGCTTAGCGCCGGGGGCGGGAGTCCGCACAGATACGCAGTATTTT.

This clonotype was detected many times. The chain links TRBV30 to TRBJ1-5, with D possibly TRBD1 on 6 matching bases. The CDR3 is made up of 14 amino acids. Germline V gives CDR1 GTSNPN, CDR2 SVGIG (reference sequence). V dropped 0 bases and J dropped 7 bases, with 13 bases sitting between them. Here the CDR3 DNA reads TGTGCCTGGAGTGTTTTGACAGGCGGGCAGCCCCAGCATTTT. This codes for CAWSVLTGGQPQHF.

The rearrangement uses TRBV6-2 or TRBV6-3 and TRBJ2-3, with 10 bases that match TRBD2. V trimming: 7 bases; J trimming: 5 bases; junction bases outside the gene matches: 6. The CDR3 covers 14 residues. Germline values: CDR1 MNHEY, CDR2 SVGEGT. The CDR3 loop reads CASKAGGSQDTQYF. The CDR3 DNA reads TGTGCCAGCAAAGCGGGAGGGTCACAAGATACGCAGTATTTT.

In this sample, this clonotype turned up many times. The CDR3 bases are TGCGCCAGCAGCCAATCGCTTTCCTACGAGCAGTACTTC. Residues: CASSQSLSYEQYF. The genes are TRBV4-1 and TRBJ2-7; D is uncertain. Trimming removed 2 bases at V and 1 base at J, with 6 bases between. From germline, CDR1 is MGHRA and CDR2 YSYEKL. This CDR3 region has 13 residues.